This passage covers 2 T cell receptor beta chains from one sample sequenced in a study of CD8 T cells in Susac syndrome (dated by TCRdb to the late 2010s). The library was generated by the immunoSEQ multiplex PCR assay. RNA was extracted using the RNeasy kit, and roughly 0.5 to 1 microgram was reverse transcribed with random hexamers. TCRdb trimmed public reads at Q25 via fastp, called clones via MiXCR and kept in-frame beta chains. Every distinct CDR3 protein forms one entry, paired with its most common genes and DNA. A total of around 200,000 distinct CDR3 sequences appear in this sample, 85% to 95% of them only once. The ten largest clones take up around 0.16% of the sample. Material: CD8+ T cells from PBMCs. These receptors were taken from a human donor with Susac syndrome.

This clonotype is a singleton in its sample. This chain joins TRBV20-1 and TRBJ2-7; TRBD1 might be the D (6 bases). Germline CDR1 is DFQATT and CDR2 is SNEGSKA (reference sequence). Trimming removed 5 bases at V and 2 bases at J, with 16 bases between. The length of the CDR3 is 14 residues. CDR3 in amino acids: CSAVQGQSPYEQYF. Written as DNA, the CDR3 is TGCAGTGCTGTGCAGGGGCAATCCCCCTACGAGCAGTACTTC.

The rearrangement links TRBV30 to TRBJ2-1; D is possibly TRBD1 (6 bases). CDR3 length: 14 amino acids. The germline V gene has CDR1 GTSNPN and CDR2 SVGIG (reference sequence). V lost 2 bases and J lost 5, with 13 bases in between. The CDR3 is CAWSPETGHNEQFF. The CDR3 DNA follows: TGTGCCTGGAGTCCGGAAACAGGGCACAATGAGCAGTTCTTC.